This TCR beta chain was captured by sequencing in a study of technical replicates of blood from several donors. Assay used: immunoSEQ multiplex PCR; TCRdb lists only in-frame clones, some missing. The sample contains 55,000 to 75,000 clones, approximately 87% of which appear only once. The ends lost 0 bases at V and 2 bases at J; junction bases unmatched: 1. Germline-derived CDR1 and CDR2 are MNHEY and SVGAGI. This CDR3 region has 14 residues. This clonotype was sampled from a human donor in good health. Some clones in this sample may be carry-over from other donors' samples. The chain recombines TRBV6-5 with TRBJ2-7; TRBD1 aligns across 7 bases. The sequenced sample was PBMCs. Here the CDR3 reads CASSYSQGAYEQYF. The DNA of the CDR3 is TGTGCCAGCAGTTACTCCCAGGGGGCCTACGAGCAGTACTTC.